Listed here are 6 T cell receptor beta chains from one sample, sequenced in a study of shared clonotypes between healthy human individuals. Here immunoSEQ multiplex PCR was the method, and the copy in TCRdb shows in-frame clones only, minus some. Altogether around 1,900,000 clones are present, 85% to 95% being singletons, with the ten largest covering around 1.8%. Positively selected for CCR7, the CD45RO-negative cells used as naive CD8 cells excluded terminally differentiated effector memory CD45RA+ cells. Sequencing was performed on naive CD8+ T cells from PBMCs. The receptors were gathered from a young man in good health. Some clones in this sample may be carry-over from other donors' samples.

The chain joins TRBV25-1 to TRBJ2-1; 7 bases fit TRBD2. The germline V gene encodes CDR1 MGHDK and CDR2 SYGVNS. V lost 3 bases to trimming and J lost 10 bases; unmatched junction nucleotides: 12. CDR3 length: 15 residues. The CDR3 nucleotides are TGTGCCAGCAGTGAGCCTCCGGGGGGTGGGGAGGAGCAGTTCTTC. Its protein product is CASSEPPGGGEEQFF.

This chain links TRBV4-2 with TRBJ2-1; D unresolved. The CDR3 runs 13 residues. Germline-derived CDR1 and CDR2 are LGHNA and YNFKEQ. V was cut by 1 base and J by 4 bases, with 5 bases left in between. CDR3 sequence (DNA): TGTGCCAGCAGCCAAGTCGTATACAATGAGCAGTTCTTC. Protein: CASSQVVYNEQFF.

The chain employs TRBV5-1 and TRBJ1-1; no clear D gene. Germline V gene data show CDR1 as SGHRS and CDR2 as YFSETQ. V was clipped by 1 base and J by 0 bases, with 13 bases between them. The CDR3 consists of 16 residues. The CDR3 region is CASSLSTDRMNTEAFF. CDR3 DNA sequence: TGCGCCAGCAGCTTGTCAACAGACCGCATGAACACTGAAGCTTTCTTT.

The genes are TRBV7-9 and TRBJ2-7; 8 bases map to TRBD2. This CDR3 has 15 amino acids. The V segment lost 0 bases and the J segment 0 bases; nucleotides outside the gene matches: 1. CDR1 and CDR2 (germline): SEHNR, FQNEAQ (reference sequence). CDR3 sequence reads: CASSLASGVSYEQYF. CDR3 bases: TGTGCCAGCAGCTTAGCTAGCGGGGTCTCCTACGAGCAGTACTTC.

The V call is TRBV19, the J call TRBJ2-7, with TRBD2 matching over 10 bases. This CDR3 contains 13 residues. Germline CDR1 LNHDA, CDR2 SQIVND (reference sequence). J gave up 2 bases and V 10 bases, and 5 bases lay outside the gene matches. The CDR3 loop reads CATRTSGAYEQYF. For the CDR3, the DNA is TGTGCCACCCGAACTAGCGGGGCCTACGAGCAGTACTTC.

The V and J genes are TRBV19 and TRBJ2-1, with 11 positions matching TRBD2. V shed 5 bases and J 10 bases; nucleotides not matched to a gene: 10. From germline, CDR1 is LNHDA and CDR2 SQIVND (reference sequence). The CDR3 loop spans 15 amino acids. The CDR3 nucleotides read TGTGCCAGTAGTCCGGGACTAGCGGATTATAGGGAGCAGTTCTTC. Protein product: CASSPGLADYREQFF.